This T cell receptor beta chain is drawn from a study of neurological immune-mediated disorders. This clonotype has ten or more counts. Its specificity is unknown. Study-wide points: The most TCR clonal expansion was seen in HTLV-1-associated myelopathy, and the least was seen in multiple sclerosis, which fell below healthy controls. Among expanded clones, no CDR3 amino acid sequences were shared across subjects, a pattern suggesting private repertoires in all groups.

CDR3 length: 13 amino acids. Trimming took 1 base from V and 7 from J, leaving 8 bases between them. The V gene's germline CDR1 is SGHTA and CDR2 FQGNSA. Unsorted libraries came from 2 million PBMCs stored at -80 °C. A 10-nucleotide random UMI tagged transcripts in template-switch 5'RACE cDNA synthesis. TCRdb independently ran MiXCR on the 5' RACE reads; one entry per CDR3 protein. The sample includes around 50,000 distinct CDR3 sequences, roughly 17% of them seen just once. Source material: PBMCs. This clonotype originated in a man in his sixties in good health. The chain employs TRBV7-2 and TRBJ2-1; no reliable D call. CDR3 in amino acids: CASSLGQVNEQFF. In nucleotides, the CDR3 is TGTGCCAGCAGCTTAGGGCAGGTGAATGAGCAGTTCTTC.